The clone carrying this T cell receptor (beta chain) was recorded many times. As yet, its antigen is unknown. This sample was included in a study of T cells after yellow fever vaccination. Study-wide results and caveats: Weaker, the secondary response had a peak occurring faster, on day 5 versus 15.

MiXCR was run by TCRdb on the 5' RACE reads, yielding one entry per CDR3 protein. Here the sample spans tens of thousands of distinct CDR3 sequences, about 7.9% being singletons. Germline CDR1 reads MNHEY; CDR2 reads SVGEGT. V dropped 6 bases and J dropped 3; count of bases not matched to a gene: 5. CDR3 size: 14 residues. The receptor was isolated from a man younger than 35 who received the YFV17D yellow fever vaccine. The sample was CD8+ T cells sorted from PBMCs, taken more than 14 days after the first yellow fever vaccination. V is TRBV6-2 or TRBV6-3 and J is TRBJ2-1; TRBD2 matches at 7 bases. Written as DNA, the CDR3 is TGTGCCAGCAGCCGTGGGGGGGACTACAATGAGCAGTTCTTC. This encodes CASSRGGDYNEQFF.